This T cell receptor beta chain appears in the sequencing data of a study of cytomegalovirus exposure and HLA in healthy donors. With respect to this clone: Antigen: not known.

Study-wide results and caveats: It was reported that the classifier diagnosed cytomegalovirus status with high specificity and sensitivity in both the original and validation cohorts. Most sequenced TCRs were rare (though some public TCRs occurred in many donors). According to a subsequent analysis, TCR clusters identified in the first cohort showed a tendency to co-occur across the approximately 130 validation repertoires.

Method: immunoSEQ multiplex PCR; TCRdb's copy keeps in-frame clones and lacks some. The sample includes approximately 80,000 clones, 80% to 95% of them seen just once. CDR1 is MGHRA and CDR2 is YSYEKL in the germline V gene. V lost 1 base to trimming and J lost 9 bases, with 16 bases between them. This CDR3 has 15 amino acids. The chain carries TRBV4-1 and TRBJ2-1; D perhaps matches TRBD2 (5 bases). This clonotype was obtained from a woman aged 25 to 39 in good health and CMV-seronegative. The sequencing sample was made of PBMCs. CDR3 amino acids: CASSQADQDRGEQFF. CDR3 in DNA: TGCGCCAGCAGCCAAGCGGACCAGGACCGGGGTGAGCAGTTCTTC.